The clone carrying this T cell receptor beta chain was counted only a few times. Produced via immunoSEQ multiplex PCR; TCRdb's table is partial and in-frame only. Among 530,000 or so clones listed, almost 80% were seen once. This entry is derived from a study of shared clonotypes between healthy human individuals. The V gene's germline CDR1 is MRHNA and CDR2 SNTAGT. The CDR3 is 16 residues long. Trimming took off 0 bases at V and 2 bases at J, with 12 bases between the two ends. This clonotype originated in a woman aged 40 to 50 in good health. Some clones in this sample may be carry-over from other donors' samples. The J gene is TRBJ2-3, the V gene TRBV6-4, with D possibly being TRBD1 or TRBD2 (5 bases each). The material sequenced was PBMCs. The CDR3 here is CASSDSSVGDTDTQYF. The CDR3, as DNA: TGTGCCAGCAGTGACTCGAGTGTGGGGGACACAGATACGCAGTATTTT.